This T cell receptor beta chain was profiled in a study of cytomegalovirus exposure and HLA in healthy donors. There are a few counts of this clone. Antigen: not known. The study ran its PCR with 60 Vbeta and 13 Jbeta primers. Generated by immunoSEQ multiplex PCR, the TCRdb table keeps only in-frame clones and is missing some. The sample has 40,000 or so clones; roughly four fifths are singletons. Study-wide points: CMV serostatus stood as the only immune exposure information on hand.

Germline V gene lookup returns CDR1 SGHAT and CDR2 FQNNGV. The V and J ends lost 2 bases and 6 bases respectively, with 14 bases between them. The CDR3 loop spans 14 amino acids. Sequences were obtained from PBMCs. The chain links TRBV11-2 to TRBJ2-7, with D uncertain. This sequence originates from a woman aged 25 to 39 in good health and CMV-seropositive. CDR3 DNA: TGTGCCAGCAGCTTACAGGTGGCGATTGGCGAGCAGTACTTC. It is translated as CASSLQVAIGEQYF.